The 9 T cell receptor beta chains given below trace back to one sample, sequenced in a study of blood T cell repertoires in COVID-19. Sequencing used immunoSEQ multiplex PCR; TCRdb keeps in-frame clones, though not all of them. The data show approximately 380,000 clones, about 88% seen once. Sequenced: PBMCs or T cells enriched from blood (not recorded which). Receptors originate from a woman under 30 who had recovered from COVID-19.

The chain is built from TRBV6-5 and TRBJ1-4; 8 bases map to TRBD1. From germline, CDR1 is MNHEY and CDR2 SVGAGI. The V gene end was trimmed by 6 bases and the J gene end by 1 base; junction bases not matched to a gene: 4. The CDR3 consists of 15 residues. The CDR3 bases are TGTGCCAGCAGAACCGGACAGGGAACTAATGAAAAACTGTTTTTT. Amino acid sequence: CASRTGQGTNEKLFF.

V is TRBV3-1 (or the pseudogene TRBV3-2) and J is TRBJ1-6; tentatively, D is TRBD1 (6 bases). V was cut by 1 base and J by 9 bases, with 19 bases left in between. The CDR3 extends over 17 amino acids. CDR1 and CDR2 from the germline V gene are LGHDT and YNNKEL (reference sequence). CDR3: CASSQVGAGVFGSPLHF. The CDR3 nucleotides read TGTGCCAGCAGCCAAGTTGGGGCAGGGGTTTTTGGTTCACCCCTCCACTTT.

The V and J genes are TRBV7-3 and TRBJ2-5, with D maybe TRBD1 (6 bases). Germline CDR1 and CDR2: SGHTA and FQGTGA. Trimming left V 1 base short and J 4 bases short, with 13 bases between. The CDR3 sequence is 15 residues long. The CDR3 protein is CASSLNGQSRETQYF. The CDR3 DNA reads TGTGCCAGCAGCTTAAACGGACAGTCCCGAGAGACCCAGTACTTC.

The chain recombines TRBV10-3 with TRBJ1-4, with TRBD1 identical over 7 bases. Trimming removed 0 bases from V and 3 bases from J; junction bases left unmatched: 4. Germline-derived CDR1 and CDR2 are ENHRY and SYGVKD. This CDR3 comprises 16 residues. CDR3 protein: CAISESGGQANEKLFF. DNA of the CDR3: TGTGCCATCAGTGAGTCAGGGGGCCAGGCTAATGAAAAACTGTTTTTT.

The chain recombines TRBV4-1 with TRBJ1-3; D gene uncertain. Germline V gene sequence: CDR1 MGHRA, CDR2 YSYEKL. With 0 bases removed from V and 8 bases from J, the gap between germline ends came to 5 bases. The CDR3 sequence is 12 residues long. The CDR3 DNA reads TGCGCCAGCAGCCAAGAGTCTTACACCATATATTTT. This translates into CASSQESYTIYF.

Details on this clone: One junction end does not reproduce the germline sequence, and a read error may be involved. This rearrangement joins TRBV30 to TRBJ2-7; no firm D call. The germline V gene encodes CDR1 GTSNPN and CDR2 SVGIG (reference sequence). This CDR3 comprises 12 residues. CDR3 nucleotides: TGTGCCTGGAGTGTATTGGAGCCTCAAGTTCACTTC. Protein product: CAWSVLEPQVHF. Complete variable domain (other parts from reference TRBV30 and TRBJ2-7): SQTIHQWPATLVQPVGSPLSLECTVEGTSNPNLYWYRQAAGRGLQLLFYSVGIGQISSEVPQNLSASRPQDRQFILSSKKLLLSDSGFYLCAWSVLEPQVHFGPGTRLTVT.

This sequence joins TRBV30 and TRBJ1-2, with D unresolved. This CDR3 comprises 14 residues. Germline V CDR1 and CDR2: GTSNPN, SVGIG (reference sequence). V dropped 0 bases and J dropped 1 base, with 9 bases sitting between them. CDR3 amino acids: CAWSVGTVNYGYTF. The CDR3 coding sequence is TGTGCCTGGAGTGTCGGAACAGTTAACTATGGCTACACCTTC.

CDR3 bases: TGTGCCAGCAGCTTAGATGCTCTCGGGTGGTATTTT. Translation gives CASSLDALGWYF. The chain uses TRBV7-9 and TRBJ2-3; D uncertain. Germline V CDR1 and CDR2: SEHNR, FQNEAQ (reference sequence). This CDR3 has 12 residues. The V end lost 1 base, the J end lost 14 bases, and 13 bases lay between the germline ends.

V and J are TRBV19 and TRBJ1-5; 7 bases match TRBD1. The CDR3 extends over 13 amino acids. CDR1 and CDR2 from the germline V gene are LNHDA and SQIVND (reference sequence). V was pared by 6 bases and J by 9 bases, with 8 bases of the junction left unmatched. CDR3 sequence reads: CASSRDRGWPQHF. In DNA, the CDR3 is TGTGCCAGTAGCCGGGACAGAGGGTGGCCCCAGCATTTT.